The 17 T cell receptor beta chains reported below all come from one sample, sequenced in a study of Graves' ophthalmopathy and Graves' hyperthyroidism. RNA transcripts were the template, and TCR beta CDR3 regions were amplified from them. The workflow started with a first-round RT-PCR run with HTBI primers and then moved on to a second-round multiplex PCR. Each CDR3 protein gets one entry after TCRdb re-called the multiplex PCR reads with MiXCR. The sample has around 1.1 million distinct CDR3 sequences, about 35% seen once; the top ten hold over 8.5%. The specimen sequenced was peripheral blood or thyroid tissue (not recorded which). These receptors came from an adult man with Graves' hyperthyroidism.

The CDR3 loop reads CASKDPLGQPQHF. CDR3 nucleotides: TGTGCCTCAAAGGACCCATTGGGCCAGCCCCAGCATTTT. This chain uses TRBV10-3 with TRBJ1-5; no reliable D call. This CDR3 comprises 13 residues. CDR1 and CDR2 from the germline V gene are ENHRY and SYGVKD. Between the trimmed V and J ends, which lost 11 bases and 7 bases, there was a span of 18 bases.

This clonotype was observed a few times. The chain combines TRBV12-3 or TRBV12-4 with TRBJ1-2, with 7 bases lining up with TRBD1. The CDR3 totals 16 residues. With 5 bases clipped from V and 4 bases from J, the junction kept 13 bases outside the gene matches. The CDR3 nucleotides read TGTGCCAGCAGTCCCCGGCGGACAGGCTCGGGCTATGGCTACACCTTC. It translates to CASSPRRTGSGYGYTF.

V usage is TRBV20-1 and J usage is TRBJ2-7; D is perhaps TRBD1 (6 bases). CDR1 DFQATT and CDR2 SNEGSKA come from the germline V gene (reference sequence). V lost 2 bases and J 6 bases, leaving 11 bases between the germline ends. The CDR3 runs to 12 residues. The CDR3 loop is CSARRTGFEQYF. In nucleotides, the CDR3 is TGCAGTGCTAGAAGAACAGGGTTCGAGCAGTACTTC.

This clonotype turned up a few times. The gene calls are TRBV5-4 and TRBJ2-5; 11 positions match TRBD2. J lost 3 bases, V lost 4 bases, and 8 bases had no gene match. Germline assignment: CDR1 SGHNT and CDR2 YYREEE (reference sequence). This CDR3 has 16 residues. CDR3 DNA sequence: TGTGCCAGCAGCGGCCCTAGCGGGGGGAATGAAGAGACCCAGTACTTC. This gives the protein CASSGPSGGNEETQYF. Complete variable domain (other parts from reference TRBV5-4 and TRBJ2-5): ETGVTQSPTHLIKTRGQQVTLRCSSQSGHNTVSWYQQALGQGPQFIFQYYREEENGRGNFPPRFSGLQFPNYSSELNVNALELDDSALYLCASSGPSGGNEETQYFGPGTRLLVL.

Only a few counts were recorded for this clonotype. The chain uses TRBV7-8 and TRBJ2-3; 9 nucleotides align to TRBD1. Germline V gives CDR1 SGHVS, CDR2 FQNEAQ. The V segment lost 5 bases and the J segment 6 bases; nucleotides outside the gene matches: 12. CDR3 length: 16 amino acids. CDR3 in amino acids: CASSPTLGTGSDTQYF. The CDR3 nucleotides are TGTGCCAGCAGCCCGACCTTAGGGACAGGGTCCGATACGCAGTATTTT.

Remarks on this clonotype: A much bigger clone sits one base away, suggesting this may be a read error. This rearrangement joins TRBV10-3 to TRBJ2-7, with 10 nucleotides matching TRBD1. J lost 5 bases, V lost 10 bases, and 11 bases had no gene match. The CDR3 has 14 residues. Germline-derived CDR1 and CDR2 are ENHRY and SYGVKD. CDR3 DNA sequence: TGTGCCAGCAGCTCGGGACAGGGGATCCACGAGCAGTACTTC. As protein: CASSSGQGIHEQYF.

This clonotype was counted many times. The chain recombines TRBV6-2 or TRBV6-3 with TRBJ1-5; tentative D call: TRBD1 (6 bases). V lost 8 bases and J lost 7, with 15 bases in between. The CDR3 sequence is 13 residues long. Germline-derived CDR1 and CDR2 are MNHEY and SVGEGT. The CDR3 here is CASHRDTGQPQHF. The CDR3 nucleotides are TGTGCCAGCCATCGGGACACGGGACAGCCCCAGCATTTT.

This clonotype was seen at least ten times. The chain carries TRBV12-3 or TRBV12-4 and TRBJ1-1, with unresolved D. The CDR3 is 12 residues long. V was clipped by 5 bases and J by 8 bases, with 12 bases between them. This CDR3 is CASSHTDSEAFF. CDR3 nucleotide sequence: TGTGCCAGCAGTCACACGGATTCCGAAGCTTTCTTT.

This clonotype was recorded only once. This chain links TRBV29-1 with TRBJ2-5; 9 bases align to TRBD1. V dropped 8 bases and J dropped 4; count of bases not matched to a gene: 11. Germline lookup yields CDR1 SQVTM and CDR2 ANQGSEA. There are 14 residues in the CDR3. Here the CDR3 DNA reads TGCAGCAGCCCCACAGGGGGCCTACGAGAGACCCAGTACTTC. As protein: CSSPTGGLRETQYF.

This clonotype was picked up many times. This CDR3 is CSASGHQETQYF. In DNA, the CDR3 is TGCAGTGCTTCGGGACACCAAGAGACCCAGTACTTC. The chain combines TRBV20-1 with TRBJ2-5; D could derive from TRBD1 or TRBD2 (5 bases each). Trimming removed 5 bases at V and 0 bases at J, with 7 bases between. CDR1 is DFQATT, CDR2 SNEGSKA, per germline (reference sequence). The CDR3 runs 12 residues.

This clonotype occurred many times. CDR3 loop: CASSLVPTGGGGYTF. The CDR3 nucleotides read TGCGCCAGCAGCTTGGTCCCCACAGGGGGCGGCGGCTACACCTTC. This chain links TRBV5-1 with TRBJ1-2; the match to TRBD1 covers 9 bases. In germline, CDR1 is SGHRS, CDR2 YFSETQ. V was clipped by 0 bases and J by 8 bases; unmatched bases: 8. The CDR3 loop spans 15 amino acids.

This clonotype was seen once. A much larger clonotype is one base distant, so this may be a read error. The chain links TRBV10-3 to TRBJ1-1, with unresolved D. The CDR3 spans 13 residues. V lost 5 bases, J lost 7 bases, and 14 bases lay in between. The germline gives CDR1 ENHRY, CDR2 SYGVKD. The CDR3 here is CAISYGRTVEAFF. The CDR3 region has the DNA TGTGCCATCAGTTACGGCAGGACTGTTGAAGCTTTCTTT.

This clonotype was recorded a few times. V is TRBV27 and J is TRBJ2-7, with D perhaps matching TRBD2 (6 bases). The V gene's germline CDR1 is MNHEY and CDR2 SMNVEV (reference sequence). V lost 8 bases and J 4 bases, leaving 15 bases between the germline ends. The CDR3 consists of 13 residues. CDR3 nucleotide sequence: TGTGCCAGCGAGAAGGAGGGAAGATACGAGCAGTACTTC. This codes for CASEKEGRYEQYF.

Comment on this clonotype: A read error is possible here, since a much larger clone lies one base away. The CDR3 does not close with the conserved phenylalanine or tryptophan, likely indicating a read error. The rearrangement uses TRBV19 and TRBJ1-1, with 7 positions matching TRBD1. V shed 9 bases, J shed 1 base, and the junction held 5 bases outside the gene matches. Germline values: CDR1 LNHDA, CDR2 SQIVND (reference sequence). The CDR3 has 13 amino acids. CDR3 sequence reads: CASKGQKNTEAFL. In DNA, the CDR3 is TGTGCCAGCAAGGGACAGAAGAACACTGAAGCTTTCCTT.

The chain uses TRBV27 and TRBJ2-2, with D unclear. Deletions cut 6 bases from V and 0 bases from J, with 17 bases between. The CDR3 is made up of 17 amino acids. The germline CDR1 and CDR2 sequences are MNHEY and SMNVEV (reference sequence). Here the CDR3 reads CASSAKLGFANTGELFF. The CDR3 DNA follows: TGTGCCAGCAGCGCCAAGTTAGGGTTTGCGAACACCGGGGAGCTGTTTTTT.

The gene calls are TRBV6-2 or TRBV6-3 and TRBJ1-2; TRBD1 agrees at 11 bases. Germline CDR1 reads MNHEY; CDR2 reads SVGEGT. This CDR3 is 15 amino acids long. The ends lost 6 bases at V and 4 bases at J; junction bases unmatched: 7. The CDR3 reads CASRQPGQGVYGYTF. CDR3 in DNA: TGTGCCAGCAGGCAACCGGGACAGGGGGTCTATGGCTACACCTTC.

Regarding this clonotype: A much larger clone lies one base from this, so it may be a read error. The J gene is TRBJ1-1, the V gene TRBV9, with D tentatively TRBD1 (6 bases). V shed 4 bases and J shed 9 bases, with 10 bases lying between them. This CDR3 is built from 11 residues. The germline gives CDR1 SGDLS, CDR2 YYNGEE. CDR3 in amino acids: CASSPGTKAFF. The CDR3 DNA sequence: TGTGCCAGCAGCCCCGGGACAAAAGCTTTCTTT.